This TCR beta chain was captured by sequencing in a study of cytomegalovirus exposure and HLA in healthy donors. V was shortened by 4 bases and J by 4 bases, with 10 bases between the two germline ends. CDR1 and CDR2 (germline): SGHRS, YFSETQ. This CDR3 comprises 13 residues. The PCR ran on 60 Vbeta and 13 Jbeta primers. The method was immunoSEQ multiplex PCR; TCRdb's version includes in-frame clones alone and lacks a portion of them. The sample consists of 200,000 or so clones, 83% of them appearing once. This clonotype was sampled from a girl between 10 and 17 years old in good health and CMV-seronegative. The chain links TRBV5-1 to TRBJ2-3, with a possible D match to TRBD1 (6 bases). The sample comprised PBMCs. The CDR3 reads CASSKRQADTQYF. CDR3 coding DNA: TGCGCCAGCAGCAAGCGACAGGCAGATACGCAGTATTTT.